The entry that follows covers one T cell receptor beta chain sequence. Assay: immunoSEQ multiplex PCR; the TCRdb copy retains only in-frame clones and omits some. Of under 500,000 clones listed, around 89% are singletons. The sample belongs to a study of blood T cell repertoires in COVID-19. This TCR was sampled from a woman aged 25 to 39 with acute or convalescent COVID-19. Sequencing was carried out using peripheral blood.

The DNA for the CDR3 is TGCAGTGCTAGTTTGGGTGGGACAGGGGGAGAGACCCAGTACTTC. Translated: CSASLGGTGGETQYF. The gene calls are TRBV20-1 and TRBJ2-5; TRBD1 agrees at 11 bases. The CDR3 is made up of 15 amino acids. Germline V lookup: CDR1 DFQATT, CDR2 SNEGSKA (reference sequence). V shed 3 bases and J 4 bases; nucleotides not matched to a gene: 7.